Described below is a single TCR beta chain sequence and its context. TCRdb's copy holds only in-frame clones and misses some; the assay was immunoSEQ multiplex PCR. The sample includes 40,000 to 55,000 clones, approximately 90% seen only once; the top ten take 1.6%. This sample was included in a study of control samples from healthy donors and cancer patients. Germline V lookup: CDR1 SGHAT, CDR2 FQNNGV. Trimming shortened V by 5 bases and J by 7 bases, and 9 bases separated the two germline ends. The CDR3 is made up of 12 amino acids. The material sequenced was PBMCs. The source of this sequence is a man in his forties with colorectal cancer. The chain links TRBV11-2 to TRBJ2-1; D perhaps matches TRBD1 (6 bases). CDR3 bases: TGTGCCAGCAGCGTCGACAGGAATGAGCAGTTCTTC. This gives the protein CASSVDRNEQFF.